One sample yielded the 20 T cell receptor beta chains listed below, sequenced in a study of blood T cell repertoires in COVID-19 (dated by TCRdb to 2018 to 2021). The method behind the library was the immunoSEQ multiplex PCR assay. TCRdb provides this immuneACCESS table in a form limited to in-frame rearrangements. Some clones are lacking; in checked studies, under half of them reflect an unresolved V gene, and why the rest are absent is not known. The sample table shows about 250,000 clones, and over 75% are seen once. The top ten constitute around 2% of the sample. The sample taken for sequencing was PBMCs or T cells enriched from blood (not recorded which). All receptors come from a woman aged 18 to 35 who had recovered from COVID-19.

The V gene is TRBV12-3 or TRBV12-4, the J gene TRBJ2-7; 8 bases are a match to TRBD1. The ends lost 3 bases at V and 2 bases at J; junction bases unmatched: 0. The CDR3 runs to 13 residues. CDR3 coding DNA: TGTGCCAGCAGTTTGACAGGGGCCTACGAGCAGTACTTC. Encoded protein: CASSLTGAYEQYF.

This sequence joins TRBV7-9 and TRBJ2-7; 10 nucleotides match TRBD2. From germline, CDR1 is SEHNR and CDR2 FQNEAQ (reference sequence). J lost 7 bases, V lost 5 bases, and 5 bases had no gene match. The CDR3 extends over 13 amino acids. The CDR3 region is CASSQAGGHEQYF. The CDR3 bases are TGTGCCAGCAGCCAAGCGGGGGGGCATGAGCAGTACTTC.

This rearrangement joins TRBV18 to TRBJ1-3; no clear D gene. The CDR3 runs to 17 residues. Trimming took off 3 bases at V and 0 bases at J, with 15 bases between the two ends. The germline CDR1 and CDR2 sequences are KGHSH and LQKENI. CDR3 nucleotides: TGTGCCAGCTCACCGTTTCCGGACGGGAGCTCTGGAAACACCATATATTTT. This encodes CASSPFPDGSSGNTIYF.

CDR3 sequence: CASTNPNRPYEQYF. CDR3 sequence (DNA): TGTGCCAGCACCAATCCAAACAGACCCTACGAGCAGTACTTC. The J gene is TRBJ2-7, the V gene TRBV6-5, with D uncertain. The germline V and J ends were trimmed by 7 bases and 2 bases, with 15 bases remaining between them. The CDR3 length is 14 residues. From germline, CDR1 is MNHEY and CDR2 SVGAGI.

V gene TRBV10-1 combines with J gene TRBJ1-2, with 7 bases fitting TRBD1. This CDR3 is built from 14 residues. Germline CDR1 reads WNHNN; CDR2 reads SYGVQD (reference sequence). V was pared by 2 bases and J by 2 bases, with 2 bases of the junction left unmatched. The CDR3 bases are TGCGCCAGCAGTGAGACGGGACAGAACTATGGCTACACCTTC. Encoded protein: CASSETGQNYGYTF.

The chain combines TRBV2 with TRBJ2-5, with D perhaps TRBD1 (6 bases). The CDR3 extends over 14 amino acids. V shed 3 bases and J shed 2 bases, with 10 bases lying between them. Germline V gene data show CDR1 as SNHLY and CDR2 as FYNNEI. The CDR3 nucleotides are TGTGCCAGCAGTGATGCCAGGGGTCAAGAGACCCAGTACTTC. Residues: CASSDARGQETQYF.

The rearrangement joins TRBV5-1 to TRBJ2-7; 8 bases line up with TRBD2. The J segment lost 0 bases and the V segment lost 5 bases, leaving 7 bases of the junction unmatched. The CDR3 consists of 15 residues. Germline-derived CDR1 and CDR2 are SGHRS and YFSETQ. The CDR3 sequence: CASRGAGGPSYEQYF. The CDR3 nucleotides read TGCGCCAGCAGGGGGGCGGGGGGTCCCTCCTACGAGCAGTACTTC.

This clone has a single count. J is TRBJ2-1 and V is TRBV5-1, with 7 bases fitting TRBD1. This CDR3 has 14 residues. With V trimmed by 4 bases and J by 4 bases, 5 bases remained unmatched. CDR1 SGHRS and CDR2 YFSETQ come from the germline V gene. The CDR3, as DNA: TGCGCCAGCAGCGGACAACAGGGGTACAATGAGCAGTTCTTC. It codes for CASSGQQGYNEQFF. Full variable domain (remainder filled in from reference TRBV5-1 and TRBJ2-1): KAGVTQTPRYLIKTRGQQVTLSCSPISGHRSVSWYQQTPGQGLQFLFEYFSETQRNKGNFPGRFSGRQFSNSRSEMNVSTLELGDSALYLCASSGQQGYNEQFFGPGTRLTVL.

The chain carries TRBV29-1 and TRBJ1-1; the match to TRBD1 covers 9 bases. The CDR3 contains 13 residues. In germline, CDR1 is SQVTM, CDR2 ANQGSEA. Unmatched junction bases numbered 3, after V lost 7 bases and J lost 0 bases. The CDR3 DNA follows: TGCAGCGCTGACAGGGGGATGAACACTGAAGCTTTCTTT. It codes for CSADRGMNTEAFF.

The count of this clone is one. The rearrangement joins TRBV5-1 to TRBJ2-2; weak D call: TRBD1 (5 bases). The V gene's germline CDR1 is SGHRS and CDR2 YFSETQ. Trimming left V 4 bases short and J 4 bases short, with 11 bases between. The CDR3 is 14 residues long. Here the CDR3 DNA reads TGCGCCAGCAGCCCTCTCGACAGCACCGGGGAGCTGTTTTTT. This sequence encodes CASSPLDSTGELFF.

V gene TRBV4-1 combines with J gene TRBJ1-1, with D uncertain. Germline V lookup: CDR1 MGHRA, CDR2 YSYEKL. V was trimmed by 0 bases and J by 0 bases, leaving 8 bases between them. This CDR3 is 15 amino acids long. CDR3 in amino acids: CASSQDQGVNTEAFF. The CDR3 nucleotides read TGCGCCAGCAGCCAAGATCAAGGAGTGAACACTGAAGCTTTCTTT.

The chain uses TRBV18 and TRBJ1-5; unclear D gene. V was trimmed by 3 bases and J by 5 bases, leaving 8 bases between them. This CDR3 contains 13 residues. The germline V gene has CDR1 KGHSH and CDR2 LQKENI. This chain's CDR3 is CASSPGLDQPQHF. In nucleotides, the CDR3 is TGTGCCAGCTCACCCGGACTGGATCAGCCCCAGCATTTT. Full variable domain (remainder filled in from reference TRBV18 and TRBJ1-5): NAGVMQNPRHLVRRRGQEARLRCSPMKGHSHVYWYRQLPEEGLKFMVYLQKENIIDESGMPKERFSAEFPKEGPSILRIQQVVRGDSAAYFCASSPGLDQPQHFGDGTRLSIL.

The V gene is TRBV5-1, the J gene TRBJ1-4; 7 nucleotides line up with TRBD1. Germline V lookup: CDR1 SGHRS, CDR2 YFSETQ. The CDR3 consists of 14 residues. V lost 5 bases, J lost 7 bases, and 8 bases stayed unmatched. The CDR3 DNA sequence: TGCGCCAGCAGAACAGGGGAAGTATTTGAAAAACTGTTTTTT. Protein: CASRTGEVFEKLFF. Filled out from reference TRBV5-1 and TRBJ1-4, the complete variable domain reads KAGVTQTPRYLIKTRGQQVTLSCSPISGHRSVSWYQQTPGQGLQFLFEYFSETQRNKGNFPGRFSGRQFSNSRSEMNVSTLELGDSALYLCASRTGEVFEKLFFGSGTQLSVL.

The chain joins TRBV11-2 to TRBJ2-5; 10 bases agree with TRBD1. Germline V gene lookup returns CDR1 SGHAT and CDR2 FQNNGV. V was pared by 5 bases and J by 1 base, with 7 bases of the junction left unmatched. This CDR3 region has 16 residues. CDR3 sequence reads: CASSTGTGDLQETQYF. The CDR3 DNA follows: TGTGCCAGCAGCACCGGGACAGGGGACCTCCAAGAGACCCAGTACTTC. The full variable domain, rest sourced from reference TRBV11-2 and TRBJ2-5, is EAGVAQSPRYKIIEKRQSVAFWCNPISGHATLYWYQQILGQGPKLLIQFQNNGVVDDSQLPKDRFSAERLKGVDSTLKIQPAKLEDSAVYLCASSTGTGDLQETQYFGPGTRLLVL.

A single count supports this clone. V is TRBV27 and J is TRBJ2-5; possible D gene TRBD1, 8 bases. The CDR3 spans 14 residues. Germline lookup yields CDR1 MNHEY and CDR2 SMNVEV (reference sequence). Trimming cost V 6 bases and J 4 bases, with 15 bases left between them. The CDR3 bases are TGTGCCAGCAGCGGAACAGGGGGGGCAGAGACCCAGTACTTC. It translates to CASSGTGGAETQYF.

The J gene is TRBJ1-1, the V gene TRBV11-2; 9 positions agree with TRBD1. V shed 5 bases and J 4 bases; nucleotides not matched to a gene: 11. This CDR3 region has 16 residues. Per germline, CDR1 SGHAT and CDR2 FQNNGV. The CDR3 is CASSQNLRDRVTEAFF. The CDR3 region has the DNA TGTGCCAGCAGCCAAAATCTCCGGGACAGGGTCACTGAAGCTTTCTTT. Complete variable domain (other parts from reference TRBV11-2 and TRBJ1-1): EAGVAQSPRYKIIEKRQSVAFWCNPISGHATLYWYQQILGQGPKLLIQFQNNGVVDDSQLPKDRFSAERLKGVDSTLKIQPAKLEDSAVYLCASSQNLRDRVTEAFFGQGTRLTVV.

The gene calls are TRBV24-1 and TRBJ2-3, with 10 bases identical to TRBD2. This CDR3 has 15 residues. Germline CDR1 is KGHDR and CDR2 is SFDVKD. Trimming removed 5 bases from V and 6 bases from J; junction bases left unmatched: 7. The CDR3: CATSVGLAEGDTQYF. CDR3 sequence (DNA): TGTGCCACCAGTGTTGGACTAGCGGAAGGGGATACGCAGTATTTT.

This rearrangement joins TRBV15 to TRBJ1-4; weak D call: TRBD1 (5 bases). The CDR3 sequence is 15 residues long. The germline CDR1 and CDR2 sequences are LNHNV and YYDKDF (reference sequence). Trimming pared 0 bases from V and 7 bases from J, leaving 12 bases between. CDR3 residues: CATSRDGHGGEKLFF. The CDR3 bases are TGTGCCACCAGCAGAGATGGACACGGGGGTGAAAAACTGTTTTTT.

This clone has just a few counts. Other nucleotide sequences in the sample specify the same CDR3. The rearrangement joins TRBV9 to TRBJ2-3, with 8 bases fitting TRBD2. CDR1 is SGDLS, CDR2 YYNGEE, per germline. There are 16 residues in the CDR3. Germline trimming cut 3 bases from V and 0 bases from J; bases unmatched to any gene: 6. In DNA form, the CDR3 reads TGTGCCAGCAGCGGACTGGCGGGGGGCAGCACAGATACGCAGTATTTT. Encoded protein: CASSGLAGGSTDTQYF.

With respect to this clone: Other DNA sequences in this sample translate to the same CDR3. The V call is TRBV15, the J call TRBJ2-7, with 9 nucleotides matching TRBD1. With 3 bases clipped from V and 1 base from J, the junction kept 4 bases outside the gene matches. CDR1 is LNHNV, CDR2 YYDKDF, per germline (reference sequence). The CDR3 is 15 amino acids. For the CDR3, the DNA is TGTGCCACCAGCAGGGGGACAGGGTCATCCTACGAGCAGTACTTC. Protein: CATSRGTGSSYEQYF.